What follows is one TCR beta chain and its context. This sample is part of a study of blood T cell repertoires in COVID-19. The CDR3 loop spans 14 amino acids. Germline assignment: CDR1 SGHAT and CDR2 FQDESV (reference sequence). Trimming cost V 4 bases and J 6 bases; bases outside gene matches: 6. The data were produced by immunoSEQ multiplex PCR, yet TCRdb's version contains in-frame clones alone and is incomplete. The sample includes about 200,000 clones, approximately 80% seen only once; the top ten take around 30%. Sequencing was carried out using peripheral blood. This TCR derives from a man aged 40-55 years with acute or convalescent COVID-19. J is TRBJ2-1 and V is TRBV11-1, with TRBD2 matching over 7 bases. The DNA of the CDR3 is TGTGCCAGCAGCTCCCGGACTAGGCTCAATGAGCAGTTCTTC. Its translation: CASSSRTRLNEQFF. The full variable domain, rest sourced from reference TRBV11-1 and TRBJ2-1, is EAEVAQSPRYKITEKSQAVAFWCDPISGHATLYWYRQILGQGPELLVQFQDESVVDDSQLPKDRFSAERLKGVDSTLKIQPAELGDSAMYLCASSSRTRLNEQFFGPGTRLTVL.